Below are 32 T cell receptor beta chains sequenced from a single sample in a study of Ad26.COV2.S vaccination and SARS-CoV-2 variants (dated by TCRdb to the early 2020s). Receptor amplification or capture employed the immunoSEQ multiplex PCR assay. TCRdb obtained this table from immuneACCESS and retained in-frame rearrangements with V and J assigned. These tables miss some clones; where compared with another copy, unresolved V genes account for less than half of the shortfall, and the remainder is unexplained. The table for this sample lists roughly 700,000 clones; more than 80% of them were counted only once. The ten largest clones take up approximately 1.5% of the sample. Explained via the paper, the treatment or condition label denotes: around 19 received Ad26.COV2.S at low or high dose, single or two shots; 5 received placebo; per-sample allocation not given. For vaccine and placebo recipients, the sequenced repertoires came from samples collected on day 63 after the first injection.

The specimen was peripheral blood, collected in a trial of Ad26.COV2.S vaccine versus placebo. The receptors originated from a person between 18 and 60 years old who received the Ad26.COV2.S COVID-19 vaccine or a placebo.

V usage is TRBV7-2 and J usage is TRBJ1-1, with TRBD1 as a possible D gene (5 bases). Germline CDR1 is SGHTA and CDR2 is FQGNSA. V lost 10 bases and J 3 bases, leaving 18 bases between the germline ends. The CDR3 has 14 amino acids. This chain's CDR3 is CAIAPQGVHTEAFF. CDR3 DNA: TGTGCCATCGCCCCCCAAGGGGTGCACACTGAAGCTTTCTTT.

J is TRBJ1-5 and V is TRBV7-2, with D tentatively TRBD1 (5 bases). CDR3 length: 17 residues. The V gene's germline CDR1 is SGHTA and CDR2 FQGNSA. V was shortened by 5 bases and J by 2 bases, with 19 bases between the two germline ends. The CDR3: CASSPSSTGDGNQPQHF. The CDR3 DNA sequence: TGTGCCAGCAGCCCATCTAGTACGGGGGACGGCAATCAGCCCCAGCATTTT.

This chain links TRBV2 with TRBJ1-5, with 8 bases that match TRBD1. J was trimmed by 6 bases and V by 4 bases; bases with no gene match: 5. The CDR3 runs 14 residues. The germline V gene has CDR1 SNHLY and CDR2 FYNNEI. The chain's CDR3 is CASSGAGGGQPQHF. CDR3 in DNA: TGTGCCAGCAGTGGTGCAGGGGGCGGTCAGCCCCAGCATTTT.

The chain uses TRBV25-1 and TRBJ2-1; either TRBD1 or TRBD2 may supply D (5 bases each). The CDR3 sequence is 15 residues long. V was clipped by 2 bases and J by 6 bases, with 14 bases between them. Germline V gene sequence: CDR1 MGHDK, CDR2 SYGVNS. The DNA of the CDR3 is TGTGCCAGCAGTGAAAGCCAGGGTGGGAGCAATGAGCAGTTCTTC. This translates into CASSESQGGSNEQFF.

The rearrangement links TRBV7-2 to TRBJ1-2; D is unresolved. The CDR3 has 15 amino acids. Trimming stripped 0 bases from V and 7 bases from J, with 15 bases between. Germline loops: CDR1 SGHTA, CDR2 FQGNSA. CDR3 protein: CASSLAAVPSGGYTF. CDR3 coding DNA: TGTGCCAGCAGCTTAGCCGCTGTCCCGTCGGGTGGCTACACCTTC.

As for this clone: One junction end disagrees with the germline gene, perhaps due to a read error. The chain recombines TRBV6-1 with TRBJ1-1, with a tentative D call TRBD1 (5 bases). CDR1 is MNHNS and CDR2 is SASEGT in the germline V gene. This CDR3 has 11 residues. DNA of the CDR3: TGTGCCAGCAGTGAAAGACAGCCTCAGACATTT. It codes for CASSERQPQTF.

CDR3 DNA: TGTGCCAGCAGTACAGGGGTGGGGACTGAAGCTTTCTTT. Protein: CASSTGVGTEAFF. V is TRBV6-5 and J is TRBJ1-1, with TRBD1 matching over 7 bases. Germline V lookup: CDR1 MNHEY, CDR2 SVGAGI. V dropped 5 bases and J dropped 5; count of bases not matched to a gene: 5. This CDR3 has 13 amino acids.

This chain connects TRBV2 to TRBJ2-5; a possible D gene is TRBD2 (5 bases). Germline CDR1 is SNHLY and CDR2 is FYNNEI. This CDR3 is 13 amino acids long. The V end was cut by 4 bases, the J end by 3 bases, with 9 bases between. CDR3 bases: TGTGCCAGCAGTGTGGACGGGGAAGAGACCCAGTACTTC. Translated: CASSVDGEETQYF. Based on the CDR3 plus reference TRBV2 and TRBJ2-5, the full variable domain is EPEVTQTPSHQVTQMGQEVILRCVPISNHLYFYWYRQILGQKVEFLVSFYNNEISEKSEIFDDQFSVERPDGSNFTLKIRSTKLEDSAMYFCASSVDGEETQYFGPGTRLLVL.

The CDR3 DNA reads TGTGCCAGCAGCACGGGACAGCTCGGCTACACCTTC. This codes for CASSTGQLGYTF. The chain couples TRBV5-6 to TRBJ1-2, with TRBD1 identical over 7 bases. V lost 4 bases to trimming and J lost 8 bases; unmatched junction nucleotides: 5. Germline V gene lookup returns CDR1 SGHDT and CDR2 YYEEEE. The CDR3 spans 12 residues. Combining the CDR3 with reference TRBV5-6 and TRBJ1-2 gives the whole variable domain DAGVTQSPTHLIKTRGQQVTLRCSPKSGHDTVSWYQQALGQGPQFIFQYYEEEERQRGNFPDRFSGHQFPNYSSELNVNALLLGDSALYLCASSTGQLGYTFGSGTRLTVV.

The genes are TRBV19 and TRBJ1-1; the D is unclear. The V gene lost 4 bases and the J gene lost 1 base, with 10 bases spanning the gap. The CDR3 is 14 residues long. Per the germline V gene, CDR1 is LNHDA and CDR2 is SQIVND (reference sequence). In DNA, the CDR3 is TGTGCCAGTAGTACCCTGACACCGAACACTGAAGCTTTCTTT. This codes for CASSTLTPNTEAFF.

V is TRBV5-4 and J is TRBJ2-3; TRBD2 is a possible D gene (6 bases). Per germline, CDR1 SGHNT and CDR2 YYREEE (reference sequence). The V end lost 4 bases, the J end lost 4 bases, and 10 bases lay between the germline ends. The CDR3 runs 13 residues. CDR3 residues: CASSPGRADTQYF. CDR3 nucleotides: TGTGCCAGCAGCCCCGGGAGAGCAGATACGCAGTATTTT.

The chain recombines TRBV2 with TRBJ2-2; maybe TRBD2 (7 bases). There are 15 residues in the CDR3. V was shortened by 7 bases and J by 5 bases, with 17 bases between the two germline ends. CDR1 SNHLY and CDR2 FYNNEI come from the germline V gene. In nucleotides, the CDR3 is TGTGCCAGCACCTCCAGGGGAGGGCCGACCGGGGAGCTGTTTTTT. This translates into CASTSRGGPTGELFF.

The chain combines TRBV9 with TRBJ1-1; 11 nucleotides match TRBD1. With 4 bases clipped from V and 5 bases from J, the junction kept 7 bases outside the gene matches. There are 15 residues in the CDR3. In germline, CDR1 is SGDLS, CDR2 YYNGEE. The CDR3 region is CASSSDRGLGTEAFF. The DNA of the CDR3 is TGTGCCAGCAGCTCGGACAGGGGGCTGGGAACTGAAGCTTTCTTT.

The chain combines TRBV7-9 with TRBJ1-2; D perhaps matches TRBD1 (5 bases). The CDR3 spans 19 residues. V lost 0 bases, J lost 6 bases, and 26 bases lay in between. From germline, CDR1 is SEHNR and CDR2 FQNEAQ (reference sequence). CDR3: CASSLAQGPRRAQGDGYTF. CDR3 nucleotides: TGTGCCAGCAGCTTAGCCCAAGGACCAAGGAGGGCACAAGGGGATGGCTACACCTTC.

This sequence joins TRBV9 and TRBJ1-2, with TRBD1 matching over 10 bases. The junction had 16 bases not matched to a gene; V was cut back by 4 bases and J by 13 bases. The V gene's germline CDR1 is SGDLS and CDR2 YYNGEE. This CDR3 comprises 15 residues. The CDR3 reads CASSTRTERDRGITF. As DNA, the CDR3 is TGTGCCAGCAGCACCCGCACTGAGCGGGACAGGGGAATCACCTTC.

The chain has TRBV6-2 or TRBV6-3 and TRBJ2-7, with 7 bases fitting TRBD1. The CDR3 loop spans 14 amino acids. V trimming: 5 bases; J trimming: 1 base; junction bases outside the gene matches: 5. Germline V gene lookup returns CDR1 MNHEY and CDR2 SVGEGT. The CDR3 DNA reads TGTGCCAGCAGTGACCTGACAGGGTCCTACGAGCAGTACTTC. Translating gives CASSDLTGSYEQYF.

The chain uses TRBV3-1 (or the pseudogene TRBV3-2) and TRBJ1-2, with D unclear. The germline V gene encodes CDR1 LGHDT and CDR2 YNNKEL (reference sequence). The CDR3 spans 15 residues. Trimming shortened V by 0 bases and J by 2 bases, and 10 bases separated the two germline ends. The CDR3 DNA sequence: TGTGCCAGCAGCCAAGATTTGGGTTTCAACTATGGCTACACCTTC. Its translation is CASSQDLGFNYGYTF.

This chain connects TRBV7-6 to TRBJ2-5; D ambiguous. The V end was cut by 5 bases, the J end by 5 bases, with 9 bases between. This CDR3 is 12 amino acids long. CDR1 and CDR2 (germline): SGHVS, FNYEAQ. In DNA form, the CDR3 reads TGTGCCAGCAGCCTCGGGCTGGAGACCCAGTACTTC. Its protein is CASSLGLETQYF.

The rearrangement joins TRBV7-9 to TRBJ1-5; TRBD1 is a possible D gene (6 bases). The CDR3 has 13 amino acids. Trimming took 3 bases from V and 5 from J, leaving 8 bases between them. Germline V gene data show CDR1 as SEHNR and CDR2 as FQNEAQ (reference sequence). The CDR3 DNA is TGTGCCAGCAGCTTTTCAGGGGATCAGCCCCAGCATTTT. Encoded protein: CASSFSGDQPQHF.

The gene calls are TRBV6-5 and TRBJ2-1; TRBD2 might be the D (7 bases). Between the trimmed V and J ends, which lost 6 bases and 10 bases, there was a span of 16 bases. This CDR3 has 13 amino acids. CDR1 is MNHEY and CDR2 is SVGAGI in the germline V gene. CDR3 nucleotides: TGTGCCAGCAGCGAGGGGGGGCTCGGCGAGCAGTTCTTC. Translated, it gives CASSEGGLGEQFF.

CDR3 DNA: TGTGCCGTTGAGGTCACAGATACGCAGTATTTT. Its translation is CAVEVTDTQYF. J is TRBJ2-3 and V is TRBV19; D is undetermined. The CDR3 totals 11 residues. Per germline, CDR1 LNHDA and CDR2 SQIVND (reference sequence). V gave up 11 bases and J gave up 2 bases, with 8 bases separating them.

Notes on this clone: The junction does not match germline at one end; this may be a read error. The chain is built from TRBV2 and TRBJ2-5; 9 bases align to TRBD1. The CDR3 totals 16 residues. Germline V gene data show CDR1 as SNHLY and CDR2 as FYNNEI. Here the CDR3 DNA reads TGTGCCAGCAGAGAAGGGACAGGGTCAGTAGGAGAGACCCAGTACTTC. Its protein product is CASREGTGSVGETQYF.

V is TRBV7-9 and J is TRBJ2-1; 12 nucleotides align to TRBD2. The length of the CDR3 is 16 residues. The germline CDR1 and CDR2 sequences are SEHNR and FQNEAQ (reference sequence). Losses at the gene ends were 4 bases for V and 0 bases for J; bases not matched to a gene: 1. The CDR3 region has the DNA TGTGCCAGCAGCTCGACTAGCGGGGGCTCCTACAATGAGCAGTTCTTC. Protein product: CASSSTSGGSYNEQFF.

The genes are TRBV27 and TRBJ1-5; D is uncertain. Trimming pared 2 bases from V and 3 bases from J, leaving 8 bases between. CDR1 MNHEY and CDR2 SMNVEV come from the germline V gene (reference sequence). CDR3 size: 14 residues. CDR3 coding DNA: TGTGCCAGCAGTTTAGCTTTTGACAATCAGCCCCAGCATTTT. Translation gives CASSLAFDNQPQHF.

This chain joins TRBV7-8 and TRBJ2-1; 10 positions match TRBD2. The junction had 9 bases not matched to a gene; V was cut back by 5 bases and J by 2 bases. In germline, CDR1 is SGHVS, CDR2 FQNEAQ. The CDR3 is 17 amino acids. CDR3 loop: CASSLPGSGGPYNEQFF. The DNA for the CDR3 is TGTGCCAGCAGCCTCCCAGGTAGCGGGGGGCCCTACAATGAGCAGTTCTTC.

The chain uses TRBV29-1 and TRBJ2-7; D tentatively reads TRBD1 or TRBD2 (5 bases each). V was trimmed by 3 bases and J by 3 bases, leaving 9 bases between them. CDR1 SQVTM and CDR2 ANQGSEA come from the germline V gene. This CDR3 is 12 amino acids long. CDR3 in amino acids: CSVEGEGYEQYF. CDR3 in DNA: TGCAGCGTTGAGGGGGAAGGCTACGAGCAGTACTTC.

This chain links TRBV14 with TRBJ1-2, with 9 bases aligning to TRBD1. The germline gives CDR1 SGHDN, CDR2 FVKESK. The junction had 9 bases not matched to a gene; V was cut back by 1 base and J by 6 bases. CDR3 size: 16 residues. This CDR3 reads CASSQGLDRGNHGYTF. CDR3 nucleotides: TGTGCCAGCAGCCAAGGGTTGGACAGGGGTAATCATGGCTACACCTTC. Filled out from reference TRBV14 and TRBJ1-2, the complete variable domain reads EAGVTQFPSHSVIEKGQTVTLRCDPISGHDNLYWYRRVMGKEIKFLLHFVKESKQDESGMPNNRFLAERTGGTYSTLKVQPAELEDSGVYFCASSQGLDRGNHGYTFGSGTRLTVV.

The rearrangement uses TRBV7-6 and TRBJ2-2, with D perhaps TRBD2 (6 bases). Per the germline V gene, CDR1 is SGHVS and CDR2 is FNYEAQ. Trimming shortened V by 5 bases and J by 5 bases, and 30 bases separated the two germline ends. CDR3 length equals 20 residues. Here the CDR3 DNA reads TGTGCCAGCAGCCCACCGAAACACGGGAGCCTGCCGACTGGGACCGGGGAGCTGTTTTTT. Protein: CASSPPKHGSLPTGTGELFF.

CDR3 nucleotides: TGTGCCAGCAGCTTTCAGACAGGGAATGGAAACACCATATATTTT. This translates into CASSFQTGNGNTIYF. The chain links TRBV7-6 to TRBJ1-3, with TRBD1 identical over 7 bases. Germline V gene data show CDR1 as SGHVS and CDR2 as FNYEAQ. The CDR3 has 15 amino acids. V gave up 3 bases and J gave up 3 bases; unmatched junction bases: 5.

The V call is TRBV19, the J call TRBJ1-3; D remains unclear. This CDR3 is built from 17 residues. Trimming removed 0 bases from V and 3 bases from J, with 15 bases in between. Germline V lookup: CDR1 LNHDA, CDR2 SQIVND (reference sequence). The chain's CDR3 is CASSIDLYGRGGNTIYF. CDR3 nucleotides: TGTGCCAGTAGTATAGATCTGTACGGTCGAGGTGGAAACACCATATATTTT. Based on the CDR3 plus reference TRBV19 and TRBJ1-3, the full variable domain is DGGITQSPKYLFRKEGQNVTLSCEQNLNHDAMYWYRQDPGQGLRLIYYSQIVNDFQKGDIAEGYSVSREKKESFPLTVTSAQKNPTAFYLCASSIDLYGRGGNTIYFGEGSWLTVV.

V usage is TRBV18 and J usage is TRBJ2-5, with TRBD2 matching 7 bases. The CDR3 totals 14 residues. Germline CDR1 and CDR2: KGHSH and LQKENI. The V and J ends lost 6 bases and 1 base, in that order; junction bases with no gene match: 5. CDR3: CASSTREGQETQYF. CDR3 DNA sequence: TGTGCCAGCTCCACAAGGGAGGGCCAAGAGACCCAGTACTTC.

The chain couples TRBV7-8 to TRBJ2-3; unclear D gene. Per germline, CDR1 SGHVS and CDR2 FQNEAQ. V lost 5 bases and J lost 6, with 21 bases in between. This CDR3 is 16 amino acids long. The CDR3 loop reads CASSPRKGWSKDTQYF. The CDR3, as DNA: TGTGCCAGCAGCCCCCGCAAAGGTTGGTCTAAGGATACGCAGTATTTT.